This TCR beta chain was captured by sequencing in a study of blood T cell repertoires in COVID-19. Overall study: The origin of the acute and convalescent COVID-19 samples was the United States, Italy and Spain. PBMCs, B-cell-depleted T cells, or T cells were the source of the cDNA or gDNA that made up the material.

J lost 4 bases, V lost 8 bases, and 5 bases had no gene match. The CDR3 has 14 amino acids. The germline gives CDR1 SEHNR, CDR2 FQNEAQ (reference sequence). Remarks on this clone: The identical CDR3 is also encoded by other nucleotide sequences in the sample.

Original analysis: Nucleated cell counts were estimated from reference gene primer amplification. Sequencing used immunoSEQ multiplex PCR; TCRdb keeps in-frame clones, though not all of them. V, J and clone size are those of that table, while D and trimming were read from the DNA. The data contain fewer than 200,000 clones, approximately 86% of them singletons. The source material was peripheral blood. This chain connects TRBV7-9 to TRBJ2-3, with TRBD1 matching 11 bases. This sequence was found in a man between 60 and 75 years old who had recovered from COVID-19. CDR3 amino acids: CASGRDRGSDTQYF. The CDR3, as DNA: TGTGCCAGCGGCCGGGACAGGGGGTCAGATACGCAGTATTTT.